These T cell receptor beta chains were read from a single sample in a study of blood T cell repertoires in COVID-19. Produced via immunoSEQ multiplex PCR; TCRdb's table is partial and in-frame only. There are some 200,000 clones in the sample; nearly 90% occur only once, and roughly 21% lies in the top ten. Sequenced: peripheral blood. The receptors were sampled from a man in his 60s with active or convalescent COVID-19. The CDR3 runs from the conserved cysteine through the conserved F or W. The D gene is left open where the match is weak. Size tells how often a clone was seen (once, few, many) or the class of an expanded clone, and some rows leave it out.

j_call	clone_size	v_call	d_call	cdr3_nt	cdr3_aa
TRBJ1-1	NA	TRBV5-1	NA	TGCGCCAGCAGCTTGACGGTGAACACTGAAGCTTTCTTT	CASSLTVNTEAFF
TRBJ2-7	NA	TRBV5-1	TRBD1	TGCGCCAGCAGCTCACGGACAGGGCACTACGAGCAGTACTTC	CASSSRTGHYEQYF
TRBJ1-2	NA	TRBV2	TRBD1	TGTGCCAGCAGTGATCGGCAGGGGGGCGGCTACACCTTC	CASSDRQGGGYTF
TRBJ2-1	once	TRBV11-2	NA	TGTGCCAGCAGCTTAGTGGGGCTGAATGAGCAGTTCTTC	CASSLVGLNEQFF
TRBJ1-3	NA	TRBV9	NA	TGTGCCAGCAGCGAGACTAAGGGGGATGGTGGAAACACCATATATTTT	CASSETKGDGGNTIYF
TRBJ1-5	NA	TRBV18	TRBD1	TGTGCCAGCTCAGCTACAGGGGGCGGCAATCAGCCCCAGCATTTT	CASSATGGGNQPQHF
TRBJ2-2	NA	TRBV24-1	TRBD1	TGTGCCACCAGGGGTGACAGGGGAAGCACCGGGGAGCTGTTTTTT	CATRGDRGSTGELFF
TRBJ2-5	NA	TRBV10-1	NA	TGCGCCAGCGGGGGGGCATCGGTGGAGACCCAGTACTTC	CASGGASVETQYF
TRBJ2-2	once	TRBV11-2	NA	TGTGCCAGCACCACTTCGAGGGCCGGGGAGCTGTTTTTT	CASTTSRAGELFF
TRBJ2-7	NA	TRBV7-6	NA	TGTGCCAGCAGCTCTGAGGGGGTCTGGAACGAGCAGTACTTC	CASSSEGVWNEQYF
TRBJ1-1	NA	TRBV18	TRBD1	TGTGCCAGCTCACCCTCGACAGGGGCGGACACTGAAGCTTTCTTT	CASSPSTGADTEAFF
TRBJ2-5	once	TRBV18	NA	TGTGCCAGCTCACCCGGGGTGTACCAAGAGACCCAGTACTTC	CASSPGVYQETQYF
TRBJ2-1	NA	TRBV5-6	NA	TGTGCCAGCAGCCTATCAGGAAAACAGTTCTTC	CASSLSGKQFF
TRBJ1-2	NA	TRBV15	NA	TGTGCCACCAGCAGAGACAGATCAGATGGCTACACCTTC	CATSRDRSDGYTF
TRBJ1-3	NA	TRBV19	NA	TGTGCCAGTAGTATGGCCGGGGGGACCTCTGGAAACACCATATATTTT	CASSMAGGTSGNTIYF
TRBJ1-5	NA	TRBV3-1/TRBV3-2	NA	TGTGCCAGCAGTCGGACATCTGGCAATCAGCCCCAGCATTTT	CASSRTSGNQPQHF
TRBJ1-4	NA	TRBV20-1	NA	TGCAGTGCTAGTGAAGGGGCAACTAATGAAAAACTGTTTTTT	CSASEGATNEKLFF
TRBJ2-5	NA	TRBV5-1	TRBD2	TGCGCCAGCAGCTTGGGGACTAGCGGGGGGGCAGAGACCCAATACTTC	CASSLGTSGGAETQYF
TRBJ2-3	once	TRBV9	NA	TGTGCCAGCAGCGCTGACCCGATGGGTCGTCGAGGGCAGTATTTT	CASSADPMGRRGQYF
TRBJ1-5	NA	TRBV7-9	NA	TGTGCCAGCAGCTTAGGGACACTGAATAGCAATCAGCCCCAGCATTTT	CASSLGTLNSNQPQHF
TRBJ1-2	NA	TRBV5-1	NA	TGCGCCAGCAGCTTGGCCCGGGAAAGCTATGGCTACACCTTC	CASSLARESYGYTF